These 14 T cell receptor beta chains share one sample of origin, sequenced in a study of T cell responses to AZD1222 COVID-19 vaccine. Assay used: immunoSEQ multiplex PCR; TCRdb lists only in-frame clones, some missing. The repertoire has some 100,000 clones, around nine tenths of them found once; the top ten carry roughly a sixth. The sequencing here drew on peripheral blood, taken on day 0 of AZD1222 vaccination. These receptor sequences come from an adult in good health.

This clone was found a few times. This sequence joins TRBV24-1 and TRBJ2-7; D might be TRBD1 (6 bases). CDR1 is KGHDR, CDR2 SFDVKD, per germline. The CDR3 length is 14 residues. V lost 0 bases and J 1 base, leaving 6 bases between the germline ends. The CDR3 coding sequence is TGTGCCACCAGTGATTTGACAGGGTCCTACGAGCAGTACGTC. It is translated as CATSDLTGSYEQYV.

This clone was observed once. The chain links TRBV7-2 to TRBJ1-4; D gene uncertain. Trimming pared 8 bases from V and 3 bases from J, leaving 13 bases between. The germline gives CDR1 SGHTA, CDR2 FQGNSA. This CDR3 has 14 residues. The CDR3 loop is CASGSPHPNEKLFF. DNA of the CDR3: TGTGCCAGCGGTTCACCCCACCCTAATGAAAAACTGTTTTTT.

V usage is TRBV27 and J usage is TRBJ1-2, with unresolved D. V gave up 6 bases and J gave up 4 bases, with 15 bases separating them. Germline V CDR1 and CDR2: MNHEY, SMNVEV (reference sequence). This CDR3 contains 14 residues. This CDR3 reads CASSPSPYSYGYTF. CDR3 DNA sequence: TGTGCCAGCAGCCCTTCCCCTTATAGCTATGGCTACACCTTC.

The J gene is TRBJ1-5, the V gene TRBV6-6; 9 nucleotides agree with TRBD1. V shed 7 bases and J 7 bases; nucleotides not matched to a gene: 14. Germline V gene lookup returns CDR1 MNHNY and CDR2 SVGAGI (reference sequence). The CDR3 runs to 16 residues. The CDR3 DNA is TGTGCCAGCACCAACAATCTCGGACAGGGGTTCCAGCCCCAGCATTTT. Protein sequence: CASTNNLGQGFQPQHF.

The chain joins TRBV2 to TRBJ2-7; perhaps TRBD1 as D (6 bases). CDR1 is SNHLY and CDR2 is FYNNEI in the germline V gene. The CDR3 is 13 residues long. V was clipped by 5 bases and J by 4 bases, with 12 bases between them. CDR3 protein: CASSTDRLYEQYV. The CDR3 DNA sequence: TGTGCCAGCAGTACTGACAGGCTTTACGAGCAGTACGTC.

The chain couples TRBV19 to TRBJ1-1; weak D call: TRBD1 (5 bases). Looked up from germline, CDR1 is LNHDA and CDR2 is SQIVND (reference sequence). This CDR3 is 14 amino acids long. Between the trimmed V and J ends, which lost 6 bases and 0 bases, there was a span of 11 bases. The CDR3 is CASRSWGMNTEAFF. CDR3 nucleotide sequence: TGTGCCAGTAGGTCCTGGGGCATGAACACTGAAGCTTTCTTT.

This chain uses TRBV11-2 with TRBJ1-2; D not resolved. Germline CDR1 is SGHAT and CDR2 is FQNNGV. The CDR3 consists of 14 residues. Trimming cost V 1 base and J 8 bases, with 14 bases left between them. CDR3 DNA: TGTGCCAGCAGCTTAGTTGGACTCAGCGGAGGCTACACCTTC. The encoded protein is CASSLVGLSGGYTF.

The V and J genes are TRBV11-1 and TRBJ2-5, with 7 bases identical to TRBD1. V gave up 0 bases and J gave up 5 bases; unmatched junction bases: 9. The CDR3 extends over 16 amino acids. Germline V CDR1 and CDR2: SGHAT, FQDESV (reference sequence). The CDR3 DNA reads as TGTGCCAGCAGCTTAGCCGCTCCGGGACAGTGGGAGACCCAGTACTTC. Translated: CASSLAAPGQWETQYF.

The rearrangement links TRBV5-6 to TRBJ2-1, with TRBD1 as a possible D gene (5 bases). The CDR3 consists of 13 residues. The germline V and J ends were trimmed by 4 bases and 10 bases, with 15 bases remaining between them. The germline V gene has CDR1 SGHDT and CDR2 YYEEEE. The CDR3 spells CASSMFRVGEQFF. CDR3 coding DNA: TGTGCCAGCAGCATGTTCAGGGTCGGGGAGCAGTTCTTC.

V and J are TRBV5-4 and TRBJ1-3, with 8 nucleotides matching TRBD1. This CDR3 comprises 16 residues. The germline V gene encodes CDR1 SGHNT and CDR2 YYREEE (reference sequence). The junction had 2 bases not matched to a gene; V was cut back by 0 bases and J by 0 bases. The CDR3 DNA sequence: TGTGCCAGCAGCTTGGGACAGGGGTCCTCTGGAAACACCATATATTTT. This gives the protein CASSLGQGSSGNTIYF.

J is TRBJ2-1 and V is TRBV5-4, with 10 bases that match TRBD2. The CDR3 contains 14 residues. Looked up from germline, CDR1 is SGHNT and CDR2 is YYREEE (reference sequence). The ends lost 4 bases at V and 6 bases at J; junction bases unmatched: 4. The CDR3 DNA sequence: TGTGCCAGCAGCGGGGGACTAGCGCTCAATGAGCAGTTCTTC. This translates into CASSGGLALNEQFF.

V gene TRBV19 combines with J gene TRBJ2-2, with 9 bases identical to TRBD1. The CDR3 has 15 amino acids. Per germline, CDR1 LNHDA and CDR2 SQIVND (reference sequence). V lost 4 bases, J lost 6 bases, and 6 bases stayed unmatched. CDR3 region: CASSTHWTGAGELFF. The CDR3 bases are TGTGCCAGTAGTACCCATTGGACAGGGGCCGGGGAGCTGTTTTTT.

The V and J genes are TRBV27 and TRBJ2-2; TRBD1 agrees at 9 bases. This CDR3 contains 16 residues. V shed 6 bases and J 2 bases; nucleotides not matched to a gene: 7. Germline V lookup: CDR1 MNHEY, CDR2 SMNVEV (reference sequence). CDR3 sequence reads: CASRRTGARNTGELFF. The CDR3 nucleotides read TGTGCCAGCAGACGGACAGGGGCGAGAAACACCGGGGAGCTGTTTTTT.

V is TRBV27 and J is TRBJ2-7; 11 bases map to TRBD2. This CDR3 spans 14 amino acids. The V gene's germline CDR1 is MNHEY and CDR2 SMNVEV (reference sequence). The junction had 1 base not matched to a gene; V was cut back by 6 bases and J by 0 bases. The CDR3: CASRGLADSYEQYV. The CDR3 bases are TGTGCCAGCAGGGGACTAGCGGACTCCTACGAGCAGTACGTC.